A single sample gave rise to the 24 T cell receptor beta chains below, sequenced in a study of TIL therapy for anti-PD-1-resistant metastatic lung cancer. Indicated time point: pre-treatment sample, taken before nivolumab and TIL therapy. The tumor samples were excised metastases, mostly pleural nodules or supraclavicular lymph nodes. The libraries were made with immunoSEQ v3. The protocol was immunoSEQ multiplex PCR, while the TCRdb copy is restricted to in-frame clones and leaves out a portion. The sample records 25,000 to 30,000 clones, 60% to 80% being singletons. Here the sequenced sample was tumor tissue, taken at baseline. The receptors stem from a woman aged 25-80 years with non-small cell lung cancer.

This clone was seen repeatedly, ten times or more. This chain joins TRBV2 and TRBJ1-5; D remains unclear. The CDR3 is 14 residues long. The germline gives CDR1 SNHLY, CDR2 FYNNEI. The V and J ends lost 3 bases and 4 bases respectively, with 10 bases between them. The CDR3 nucleotides read TGTGCCAGCAGTGATGGCTCACGGAATCAGCCCCAGCATTTT. It yields the protein CASSDGSRNQPQHF.

This clone is a singleton in its sample. The chain couples TRBV27 to TRBJ1-1; 8 positions match TRBD1. The CDR3 length is 16 residues. J gave up 1 base and V 6 bases, and 10 bases lay outside the gene matches. Germline-derived CDR1 and CDR2 are MNHEY and SMNVEV (reference sequence). The CDR3: CASSPRTGYSNTEAFF. CDR3 in DNA: TGTGCCAGCAGCCCCCGGACAGGGTATTCGAACACTGAAGCTTTCTTT.

This sequence joins TRBV7-9 and TRBJ2-3; D might be TRBD1 or TRBD2, each matching 6 bases. V lost 5 bases and J 2 bases, leaving 17 bases between the germline ends. The CDR3 runs to 16 residues. Germline CDR1 reads SEHNR; CDR2 reads FQNEAQ (reference sequence). CDR3 in amino acids: CASSTEGGMITDTQYF. Here the CDR3 DNA reads TGTGCCAGCAGCACGGAGGGGGGAATGATCACAGATACGCAGTATTTT.

The CDR3 nucleotides read TGTGCCAGCAGTGACATAGATTCCATGAACACTGAAGCTTTCTTT. Its translation: CASSDIDSMNTEAFF. V is TRBV6-4 and J is TRBJ1-1; D is undetermined. Germline loops: CDR1 MRHNA, CDR2 SNTAGT. Trimming cost V 2 bases and J 0 bases, with 10 bases left between them. This CDR3 is built from 15 residues.

This clone counts as large. The V call is TRBV5-6, the J call TRBJ2-7; D is uncertain. Trimming stripped 0 bases from V and 3 bases from J, with 10 bases between. The germline V gene has CDR1 SGHDT and CDR2 YYEEEE. The CDR3 totals 14 residues. The CDR3 nucleotides read TGTGCCAGCAGCTTGGGGCTAGAAAGCTACGAGCAGTACTTC. Its protein is CASSLGLESYEQYF.

The chain links TRBV6-1 to TRBJ2-2; D is ambiguous. V lost 2 bases and J 4 bases, leaving 11 bases between the germline ends. This CDR3 is 15 amino acids long. Germline V gene data show CDR1 as MNHNS and CDR2 as SASEGT. DNA of the CDR3: TGTGCCAGCAGTGAAACCCTAGTTGTCACCGGGGAGCTGTTTTTT. Translating gives CASSETLVVTGELFF.

The chain uses TRBV29-1 and TRBJ2-7; D call uncertain. V was cut by 5 bases and J by 2 bases, with 10 bases left in between. This CDR3 region has 12 residues. Germline V CDR1 and CDR2: SQVTM, ANQGSEA. The DNA of the CDR3 is TGCAGCGTTCGCCCTAATACCTACGAGCAGTACTTC. Protein: CSVRPNTYEQYF.

The rearrangement joins TRBV5-1 to TRBJ1-2; D remains ambiguous. Trimming pared 0 bases from V and 6 bases from J, leaving 9 bases between. The CDR3 spans 13 residues. Germline-derived CDR1 and CDR2 are SGHRS and YFSETQ. CDR3 sequence (DNA): TGCGCCAGCAGCTTGGGGTCAGCGAATGGCTACACCTTC. Translation gives CASSLGSANGYTF.

The J gene is TRBJ2-1, the V gene TRBV5-1, with D unresolved. V lost 0 bases, J lost 2 bases, and 12 bases lay in between. Germline CDR1 SGHRS, CDR2 YFSETQ. The CDR3 spans 16 residues. CDR3 sequence (DNA): TGCGCCAGCAGCTTGGCCCCCGTCGGTCCCTACAATGAGCAGTTCTTC. Its translation: CASSLAPVGPYNEQFF.

This sequence joins TRBV2 and TRBJ2-7, with no clear D. The V gene's germline CDR1 is SNHLY and CDR2 FYNNEI. This CDR3 has 14 residues. Trimming stripped 4 bases from V and 2 bases from J, with 12 bases between. The CDR3 DNA sequence: TGTGCCAGCAGTGGTTTTGGTCCTGCCTACGAGCAGTACTTC. Translated: CASSGFGPAYEQYF.

This clone has a count of ten or more. This chain joins TRBV6-5 and TRBJ1-3; D not certain. CDR1 and CDR2 from the germline V gene are MNHEY and SVGAGI. V lost 2 bases and J 0 bases, leaving 11 bases between the germline ends. The CDR3 is made up of 16 amino acids. Here the CDR3 reads CASSYDGVFSGNTIYF. The CDR3 nucleotides read TGTGCCAGCAGTTACGATGGGGTCTTCTCTGGAAACACCATATATTTT.

V usage is TRBV11-3 and J usage is TRBJ2-7; 7 nucleotides line up with TRBD1. The CDR3 is made up of 13 amino acids. Germline V gene sequence: CDR1 SGHNT, CDR2 YENEEA. The J segment lost 3 bases and the V segment lost 5 bases, leaving 4 bases of the junction unmatched. The CDR3 DNA reads as TGTGCCAGCAGCCCAGGGACAGACTACGAGCAGTACTTC. Translation: CASSPGTDYEQYF.

V usage is TRBV2 and J usage is TRBJ2-1, with D perhaps TRBD1 (5 bases). This CDR3 is built from 15 residues. CDR1 and CDR2 from the germline V gene are SNHLY and FYNNEI. The ends were cut back, 7 bases at V and 7 bases at J, with 20 bases in the middle. The CDR3 DNA follows: TGTGCCAGCACCGATAGTGTGAGTTGGACAAATGAGCAGTTCTTC. Translating gives CASTDSVSWTNEQFF.

The V gene is TRBV7-6, the J gene TRBJ2-1; no definite D call. This CDR3 has 14 amino acids. The germline V and J ends were trimmed by 2 bases and 6 bases, with 11 bases remaining between them. Per the germline V gene, CDR1 is SGHVS and CDR2 is FNYEAQ. Here the CDR3 DNA reads TGTGCCAGCAGCTTAAACCAGCAGACCAATGAGCAGTTCTTC. This codes for CASSLNQQTNEQFF.

The chain combines TRBV4-2 with TRBJ2-7, with TRBD2 as a possible D gene (5 bases). Trimming pared 4 bases from V and 3 bases from J, leaving 19 bases between. CDR1 is LGHNA and CDR2 is YNFKEQ in the germline V gene. The CDR3 consists of 16 residues. The CDR3 DNA is TGTGCCAGCAGCCTCGGGGAAGTAGGTTCCTACTACGAGCAGTACTTC. Residues: CASSLGEVGSYYEQYF.

In nucleotides, the CDR3 is TGTGCCAGCAGAGCCGGCGGGGATACCGGGGAGCTGTTTTTT. This translates into CASRAGGDTGELFF. This chain links TRBV2 with TRBJ2-2, with D tentatively TRBD2 (6 bases). The CDR3 contains 14 residues. Trimming took 6 bases from V and 5 from J, leaving 13 bases between them. CDR1 and CDR2 from the germline V gene are SNHLY and FYNNEI. The variable domain in full, with the rest retrieved from reference TRBV2 and TRBJ2-2, is EPEVTQTPSHQVTQMGQEVILRCVPISNHLYFYWYRQILGQKVEFLVSFYNNEISEKSEIFDDQFSVERPDGSNFTLKIRSTKLEDSAMYFCASRAGGDTGELFFGEGSRLTVL.

This sequence joins TRBV7-9 and TRBJ2-7; D gene unclear. This CDR3 is 15 amino acids long. Germline loops: CDR1 SEHNR, CDR2 FQNEAQ (reference sequence). The V end lost 5 bases, the J end lost 3 bases, and 17 bases lay between the germline ends. The CDR3 is CASSKITASGYEQYF. The DNA for the CDR3 is TGTGCCAGCAGCAAGATCACAGCCAGTGGCTACGAGCAGTACTTC.

The chain uses TRBV25-1 and TRBJ1-1; TRBD1 matches at 7 bases. This CDR3 region has 16 residues. The J segment lost 7 bases and the V segment lost 3 bases, leaving 14 bases of the junction unmatched. Germline V CDR1 and CDR2: MGHDK, SYGVNS. The CDR3 region has the DNA TGTGCCAGCAGTGAGGTCAGGGGGACCCTCGAAGGTGAAGCTTTCTTT. Translated, it gives CASSEVRGTLEGEAFF. Full variable domain (rest looked up from reference TRBV25-1 and TRBJ1-1): EADIYQTPRYLVIGTGKKITLECSQTMGHDKMYWYQQDPGMELHLIHYSYGVNSTEKGDLSSESTVSRIRTEHFPLTLESARPSHTSQYLCASSEVRGTLEGEAFFGQGTRLTVV.

V usage is TRBV5-8 and J usage is TRBJ2-4; 9 bases fit TRBD1. The V and J ends lost 3 bases and 8 bases, in that order; junction bases with no gene match: 3. The CDR3 spans 13 residues. CDR1 is SGHTS, CDR2 YDEGEE, per germline. The CDR3 sequence: CASSWDREYIQYF. In DNA form, the CDR3 reads TGTGCCAGCAGCTGGGACAGGGAATACATTCAGTACTTC.

The J gene is TRBJ1-1, the V gene TRBV5-8; D unresolved. From germline, CDR1 is SGHTS and CDR2 YDEGEE. Trimming left V 2 bases short and J 5 bases short, with 7 bases between. This CDR3 has 12 amino acids. For the CDR3, the DNA is TGTGCCAGCAGCTTCAGAGGGACTGAAGCTTTCTTT. Protein sequence: CASSFRGTEAFF.

This clone turned up a few times. The rearrangement joins TRBV5-1 to TRBJ2-1, with TRBD2 matching over 12 bases. CDR3 length: 15 amino acids. Germline V gene sequence: CDR1 SGHRS, CDR2 YFSETQ. The junction had 8 bases not matched to a gene; V was cut back by 4 bases and J by 9 bases. The CDR3 nucleotides are TGCGCCAGCAGCGTGACTAGCGGGAGTGAAGGTGAGCAGTTCTTC. It yields the protein CASSVTSGSEGEQFF. Together with reference TRBV5-1 and TRBJ2-1, the CDR3 gives the full variable domain: KAGVTQTPRYLIKTRGQQVTLSCSPISGHRSVSWYQQTPGQGLQFLFEYFSETQRNKGNFPGRFSGRQFSNSRSEMNVSTLELGDSALYLCASSVTSGSEGEQFFGPGTRLTVL.

The gene calls are TRBV6-1 and TRBJ2-7; D uncertain. The CDR3 runs to 13 residues. Trimming took 6 bases from V and 2 from J, leaving 11 bases between them. Per the germline V gene, CDR1 is MNHNS and CDR2 is SASEGT. CDR3: CASRTSRAYEQYF. In DNA form, the CDR3 reads TGTGCCAGCAGGACATCAAGGGCCTACGAGCAGTACTTC.

This rearrangement joins TRBV6-1 to TRBJ1-4; the D gene is possibly TRBD1 (5 bases). CDR3 size: 13 residues. CDR1 is MNHNS and CDR2 is SASEGT in the germline V gene. Trimming cost V 5 bases and J 8 bases, with 12 bases left between them. Here the CDR3 reads CASSSWKGEKLFF. The CDR3 DNA follows: TGTGCCAGCAGTTCGTGGAAGGGGGAAAAACTGTTTTTT.

The V gene is TRBV6-5, the J gene TRBJ2-5; 7 bases match TRBD2. The CDR3 has 15 residues. V dropped 6 bases and J dropped 4; count of bases not matched to a gene: 11. CDR1 and CDR2 (germline): MNHEY, SVGAGI. The CDR3, as DNA: TGTGCCAGCAGCCGAGGACTAGAGCCCCCAGAGACCCAGTACTTC. Protein: CASSRGLEPPETQYF.